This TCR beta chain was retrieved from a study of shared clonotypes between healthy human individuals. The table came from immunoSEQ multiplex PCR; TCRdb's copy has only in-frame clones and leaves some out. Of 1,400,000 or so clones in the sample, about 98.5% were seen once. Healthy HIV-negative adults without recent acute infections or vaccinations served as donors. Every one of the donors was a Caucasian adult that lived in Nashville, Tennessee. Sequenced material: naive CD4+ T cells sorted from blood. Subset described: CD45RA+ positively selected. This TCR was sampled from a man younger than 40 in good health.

CDR3 region: CASSESPLGTSYNEQFF. Written as DNA, the CDR3 is TGTGCCAGCAGTGAATCTCCTTTAGGGACTTCCTACAATGAGCAGTTCTTC. This sequence joins TRBV25-1 and TRBJ2-1; maybe TRBD2 (6 bases). Germline CDR1 MGHDK, CDR2 SYGVNS. The CDR3 is 17 residues long. V lost 1 base to trimming and J lost 1 base, with 14 bases between them.